Each of the 20 T cell receptor beta chains below was sequenced from the same sample in a study of CD8+CD57+ T cells in acquired aplastic anemia. The template for TCR beta VDJ and CDR3 sequence profiling was genomic DNA. In TCRdb, the reads were re-called with MiXCR into one record per CDR3 protein. The sample contains 150,000 to 200,000 distinct CDR3 sequences, 63% of which appear only once. Specimen: sorted CD4+, CD8+, or CD8+CD57+ T cells (not recorded which) from PBMCs. These receptors all come from a human donor in good health.

The V call is TRBV7-8, the J call TRBJ2-3; TRBD2 might be the D (5 bases). Germline V gives CDR1 SGHVS, CDR2 FQNEAQ. V was pared by 8 bases and J by 0 bases, with 9 bases between. CDR3 length equals 13 residues. This CDR3 is CASDGGSTDTQYF. The CDR3 DNA sequence: TGTGCCAGCGACGGAGGTAGCACAGATACGCAGTATTTT.

The rearrangement joins TRBV9 to TRBJ1-6; D call uncertain. This CDR3 is built from 17 residues. The V and J ends lost 0 bases and 7 bases respectively, with 17 bases between them. Germline-derived CDR1 and CDR2 are SGDLS and YYNGEE. The CDR3 nucleotides read TGTGCCAGCAGCGTAGGGGTGACGACGGTAATCAATTCACCCCTCCACTTT. It codes for CASSVGVTTVINSPLHF.

At least ten counts were recorded for this clonotype. The chain employs TRBV10-3 and TRBJ1-1; D is possibly TRBD1 (5 bases). CDR1 and CDR2 from the germline V gene are ENHRY and SYGVKD. The CDR3 consists of 13 residues. V lost 10 bases and J lost 5, with 17 bases in between. In DNA, the CDR3 is TGTGCCACCCGGGGGGTCGAAGATACTGAAGCTTTCTTT. Translated, it gives CATRGVEDTEAFF.

The CDR3 here is CASSLDATNYGYTF. CDR3 DNA sequence: TGTGCCAGCAGCTTGGATGCCACTAACTATGGCTACACCTTC. This sequence joins TRBV5-4 and TRBJ1-2; D is uncertain. This CDR3 is 14 amino acids long. Per germline, CDR1 SGHNT and CDR2 YYREEE (reference sequence). The germline V and J ends were trimmed by 0 bases and 0 bases, with 6 bases remaining between them.

This sequence joins TRBV7-6 and TRBJ2-5, with D perhaps TRBD1 (5 bases). V was trimmed by 5 bases and J by 5 bases, leaving 18 bases between them. Germline values: CDR1 SGHVS, CDR2 FNYEAQ. This CDR3 comprises 15 residues. CDR3 residues: CASSLGDTLTETQYF. CDR3 DNA sequence: TGTGCCAGCAGCCTAGGGGATACGCTGACTGAGACCCAGTACTTC.

The V call is TRBV2, the J call TRBJ2-5; tentatively, D is TRBD2 (6 bases). This CDR3 region has 16 residues. Germline loops: CDR1 SNHLY, CDR2 FYNNEI. Trimming removed 5 bases at V and 8 bases at J, with 24 bases between. CDR3 region: CASSYSKGTGASTQYF. CDR3 sequence (DNA): TGTGCCAGCAGTTACTCGAAGGGGACGGGAGCGTCAACCCAGTACTTC.

The CDR3, as DNA: TGCGCCAGCAGCCAAGATGTTGGATTCTACAATGAGCAGTTCTTC. Amino acid sequence: CASSQDVGFYNEQFF. The rearrangement uses TRBV4-1 and TRBJ2-1; D remains unclear. The CDR3 is 15 amino acids. In germline, CDR1 is MGHRA, CDR2 YSYEKL. V was cut by 0 bases and J by 3 bases, with 9 bases left in between.

The chain joins TRBV2 to TRBJ2-3; a possible D gene is TRBD2 (5 bases). The ends were cut back, 6 bases at V and 4 bases at J, with 8 bases in the middle. In germline, CDR1 is SNHLY, CDR2 FYNNEI. The CDR3 runs 12 residues. The CDR3 DNA reads TGTGCCAGCAGCCGGCGGGCAGATACGCAGTATTTT. Protein sequence: CASSRRADTQYF.

The chain combines TRBV12-3 or TRBV12-4 with TRBJ2-1; TRBD1 is a possible D gene (5 bases). This CDR3 is 14 amino acids long. V lost 3 bases, J lost 8 bases, and 14 bases lay in between. CDR3 sequence: CASSFSSGYDEQFF. DNA of the CDR3: TGTGCCAGCAGTTTTAGTTCAGGGTACGATGAGCAGTTCTTC.

This clonotype was observed at least ten times. The CDR3 loop reads CASSSTGVDSPLHF. The CDR3 region has the DNA TGTGCCAGCAGCTCGACAGGGGTGGACTCACCCCTCCACTTT. The chain carries TRBV7-3 and TRBJ1-6, with 8 bases aligning to TRBD1. The CDR3 covers 14 residues. Trimming took 4 bases from V and 10 from J; bases not matched to a gene: 6. Germline CDR1 reads SGHTA; CDR2 reads FQGTGA.

This clonotype was counted many times. The V gene is TRBV20-1, the J gene TRBJ2-7; D is perhaps TRBD2 (7 bases). Trimming stripped 8 bases from V and 2 bases from J, with 19 bases between. Germline V gives CDR1 DFQATT, CDR2 SNEGSKA (reference sequence). The CDR3 is 14 residues long. CDR3 bases: TGCAGTCTACAGGGCGCTAGCGGTGCCTACGAGCAGTACTTC. This gives the protein CSLQGASGAYEQYF.

This clonotype was found a few times. The chain combines TRBV7-8 with TRBJ2-7; D may correspond to TRBD1 or TRBD2 (5 bases each). V was clipped by 2 bases and J by 3 bases, with 17 bases between them. This CDR3 is built from 16 residues. The germline V gene encodes CDR1 SGHVS and CDR2 FQNEAQ. CDR3 sequence: CASSLKWGTADYEQYF. CDR3 bases: TGTGCCAGCAGCTTAAAGTGGGGGACGGCAGACTACGAGCAGTACTTC.

The sample holds one count of this clonotype. Given a much more abundant clone one base away, this may be a read error. The V and J genes are TRBV6-5 and TRBJ2-1, with 13 nucleotides matching TRBD2. With 10 bases clipped from V and 5 bases from J, the junction kept 8 bases outside the gene matches. CDR3 size: 15 residues. The germline CDR1 and CDR2 sequences are MNHEY and SVGAGI. The CDR3 DNA is TGTGCCAACACCTGGACTAGCGGGAGCCACAATGAGCAGTTCTTC. It codes for CANTWTSGSHNEQFF.

The sample holds many counts of this clonotype. The V gene is TRBV11-2, the J gene TRBJ2-1; 8 positions match TRBD2. The J segment lost 8 bases and the V segment lost 6 bases, leaving 15 bases of the junction unmatched. Germline V gene lookup returns CDR1 SGHAT and CDR2 FQNNGV. CDR3 length equals 16 residues. The CDR3 region is CASSRLARSNIDEQFF. The CDR3 coding sequence is TGTGCCAGCAGTAGACTAGCGCGGTCCAACATCGATGAGCAGTTCTTC. The full variable domain, completed using reference TRBV11-2 and TRBJ2-1, is EAGVAQSPRYKIIEKRQSVAFWCNPISGHATLYWYQQILGQGPKLLIQFQNNGVVDDSQLPKDRFSAERLKGVDSTLKIQPAKLEDSAVYLCASSRLARSNIDEQFFGPGTRLTVL.

This clonotype appeared many times. The V gene is TRBV11-2, the J gene TRBJ2-1; no firm D call. In germline, CDR1 is SGHAT, CDR2 FQNNGV. There are 14 residues in the CDR3. V shed 2 bases and J shed 2 bases, with 7 bases lying between them. DNA for the CDR3: TGTGCCAGCAGCTTAACAGTTACCTACAATGAGCAGTTCTTC. The encoded protein is CASSLTVTYNEQFF.

This chain uses TRBV29-1 with TRBJ2-5; 13 bases map to TRBD2. The CDR3 length is 14 residues. CDR1 SQVTM and CDR2 ANQGSEA come from the germline V gene. With 4 bases clipped from V and 4 bases from J, the junction kept 3 bases outside the gene matches. The CDR3 DNA sequence: TGCAGCGTTGTAGGACTAGCGGGAGCAGAGACCCAGTACTTC. It is translated as CSVVGLAGAETQYF.

Note on this clonotype: Relative to the germline gene, one junction end is altered; a read error may explain this. The V call is TRBV5-1, the J call TRBJ2-5, with a possible D match to TRBD1 (7 bases). The CDR3 is made up of 15 amino acids. Germline values: CDR1 SGHRS, CDR2 YFSETQ. The CDR3 DNA reads as TGTGCCAGCAGCTTGGCGGGGACAGTCGTTGAGACCCAGTACTTC. Translating gives CASSLAGTVVETQYF.

The chain is built from TRBV2 and TRBJ2-5; either TRBD1 or TRBD2 may supply D (6 bases each). CDR3 length: 15 residues. Trimming stripped 7 bases from V and 0 bases from J, with 15 bases between. Per the germline V gene, CDR1 is SNHLY and CDR2 is FYNNEI. The CDR3 DNA follows: TGTGCCAGCAAGAGGGAAGGGGGGTACCAAGAGACCCAGTACTTC. Amino acids: CASKREGGYQETQYF.

The chain couples TRBV7-9 to TRBJ2-3; perhaps TRBD1 as D (6 bases). The CDR3 spans 13 residues. CDR1 is SEHNR, CDR2 FQNEAQ, per germline (reference sequence). Trimming left V 7 bases short and J 1 base short, with 9 bases between. The CDR3 reads CASNSGGTDTQYF. For the CDR3, the DNA is TGTGCCAGCAACTCAGGGGGCACAGATACGCAGTATTTT.

V gene TRBV29-1 combines with J gene TRBJ1-2; 10 positions agree with TRBD1. The germline gives CDR1 SQVTM, CDR2 ANQGSEA. Trimming at V came to 5 bases and at J to 5 bases, leaving 5 bases not matched to a gene. The CDR3 has 13 amino acids. As DNA, the CDR3 is TGCAGCGTTTACCGGGACAGGGGATATGGCTACACCTTC. This translates into CSVYRDRGYGYTF.